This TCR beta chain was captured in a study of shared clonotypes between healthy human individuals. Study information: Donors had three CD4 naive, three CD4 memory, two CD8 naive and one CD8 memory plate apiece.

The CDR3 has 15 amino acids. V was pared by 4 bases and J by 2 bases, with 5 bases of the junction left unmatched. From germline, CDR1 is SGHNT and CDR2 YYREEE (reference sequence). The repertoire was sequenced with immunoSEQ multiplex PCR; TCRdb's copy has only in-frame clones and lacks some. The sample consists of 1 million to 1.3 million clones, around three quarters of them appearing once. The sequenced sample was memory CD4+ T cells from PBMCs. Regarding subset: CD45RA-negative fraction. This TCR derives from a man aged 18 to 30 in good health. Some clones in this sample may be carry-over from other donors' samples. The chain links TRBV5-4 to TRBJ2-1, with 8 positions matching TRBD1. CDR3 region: CASSLDRATYNEQFF. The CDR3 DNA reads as TGTGCCAGCAGCCTGGACAGGGCTACCTACAATGAGCAGTTCTTC.